This T cell receptor beta chain was sequenced for a study of blood T cell repertoires in COVID-19. Turning to the study itself: Samples came from the United States, Italy and Spain, spanning acute and convalescent COVID-19. The cDNA or gDNA used as material had been derived from T cells, B-cell-depleted T cells, or PBMCs.

CDR3 length: 15 residues. The germline CDR1 and CDR2 sequences are SGHRS and YFSETQ. Trimming removed 4 bases at V and 3 bases at J, with 13 bases between. Only in-frame clones appear in the TCRdb table, and some are missing; sequencing was by immunoSEQ multiplex PCR. This sample has about 300,000 clones; 88% occur once, and the top ten carry 9% to 9.5%. This chain links TRBV5-1 with TRBJ1-4; D is perhaps TRBD1 (6 bases). Sample: peripheral blood. The TCR comes from a man between 18 and 29 years old with active or convalescent COVID-19. The CDR3, as DNA: TGCGCCAGCAGCGGCGGACAGACTTCTAATGAAAAACTGTTTTTT. Amino acids: CASSGGQTSNEKLFF. Looking up the rest from reference TRBV5-1 and TRBJ1-4 gives the full variable domain: KAGVTQTPRYLIKTRGQQVTLSCSPISGHRSVSWYQQTPGQGLQFLFEYFSETQRNKGNFPGRFSGRQFSNSRSEMNVSTLELGDSALYLCASSGGQTSNEKLFFGSGTQLSVL.